The 21 T cell receptor beta chains listed next were all sequenced from one sample in a study of neoadjuvant nivolumab and ipilimumab in lung cancer (TCRdb year 2020). The protocol used for the library was the immunoSEQ multiplex PCR assay. The clones in this table, taken by TCRdb from immuneACCESS, are in-frame only. Not every clone is retained; where verified, under half of the shortfall comes from an unresolved V gene, and the cause of the rest is unknown. The sample table contains 40,000 to 60,000 clones; only one count was recorded for about 89% of them. The ten most abundant clones make up around 3.7% of the sample. According to the study, the label for this sample's time point signals: pretherapy, before neoadjuvant immune checkpoint inhibitors. This sample comprised blood, obtained before neoadjuvant nivolumab, alone or with ipilimumab. The receptors shown here come from an adult with non-small cell lung cancer. Some clones in this sample may be carry-over from other donors' samples.

Only one count was recorded for this clone. The J gene is TRBJ1-1, the V gene TRBV30; D not certain. Trimming removed 0 bases from V and 8 bases from J, with 19 bases in between. This CDR3 is built from 15 residues. CDR1 is GTSNPN, CDR2 SVGIG, per germline (reference sequence). Here the CDR3 DNA reads TGTGCCTGGAGTGTACGCGGCGGCGGCACCATCGAAGCTTTCTTT. This codes for CAWSVRGGGTIEAFF.

The rearrangement links TRBV9 to TRBJ1-3, with D possibly matching TRBD1 (5 bases). V lost 0 bases and J lost 8, with 12 bases in between. Looked up from germline, CDR1 is SGDLS and CDR2 is YYNGEE. The CDR3 consists of 14 residues. The CDR3 sequence is CASSVGSGIDTIYF. For the CDR3, the DNA is TGTGCCAGCAGCGTAGGTTCAGGGATAGACACCATATATTTT.

The gene calls are TRBV6-5 and TRBJ2-1, with TRBD2 matching over 7 bases. This CDR3 is 14 amino acids long. With V trimmed by 10 bases and J by 8 bases, 14 bases remained unmatched. Germline V gives CDR1 MNHEY, CDR2 SVGAGI. DNA of the CDR3: TGTGCCATCTCAGAGGCGGGAGAAGCGGATGAGCAGTTCTTC. Amino acid sequence: CAISEAGEADEQFF.

The genes are TRBV14 and TRBJ1-1, with 8 bases that match TRBD1. The J segment lost 1 base and the V segment lost 5 bases, leaving 6 bases of the junction unmatched. The CDR3 runs to 15 residues. Germline loops: CDR1 SGHDN, CDR2 FVKESK. The CDR3 DNA reads as TGTGCCAGCAGCATCAGGACAGGGAGGAACACTGAAGCTTTCTTT. Translation: CASSIRTGRNTEAFF.

The V call is TRBV7-2, the J call TRBJ2-7; 10 nucleotides agree with TRBD2. The CDR3 extends over 15 amino acids. In germline, CDR1 is SGHTA, CDR2 FQGNSA. Trimming cost V 5 bases and J 1 base; bases outside gene matches: 5. The CDR3 is CASSPSGSPSYEQYF. The CDR3 DNA follows: TGTGCCAGCAGCCCTAGCGGGAGTCCTTCCTACGAGCAGTACTTC.

The rearrangement uses TRBV5-6 and TRBJ2-7; D may be TRBD1 (5 bases). V shed 0 bases and J shed 6 bases, with 7 bases lying between them. The CDR3 contains 12 residues. From germline, CDR1 is SGHDT and CDR2 YYEEEE. The CDR3 here is CASSLAGFEQYF. The CDR3 DNA follows: TGTGCCAGCAGCTTGGCAGGGTTCGAGCAGTACTTC.

The V call is TRBV9, the J call TRBJ2-7; D possibly corresponds to TRBD2 (6 bases). Germline V gives CDR1 SGDLS, CDR2 YYNGEE. Trimming cost V 0 bases and J 2 bases, with 21 bases left between them. This CDR3 has 18 residues. The CDR3 nucleotides are TGTGCCAGCAGCGTAGGATGGGGGTCGGGAGCGTTTACCTACGAGCAGTACTTC. As protein: CASSVGWGSGAFTYEQYF.

The chain is built from TRBV7-3 and TRBJ2-7, with 7 bases fitting TRBD2. V shed 2 bases, J shed 2 bases, and the junction held 3 bases outside the gene matches. The germline CDR1 and CDR2 sequences are SGHTA and FQGTGA. This CDR3 is 14 amino acids long. The CDR3 loop reads CASSLEGGAYEQYF. The CDR3 DNA reads TGTGCCAGCAGCTTAGAGGGAGGGGCCTACGAGCAGTACTTC.

The V gene is TRBV4-1, the J gene TRBJ2-1, with 8 positions matching TRBD2. Losses at the gene ends were 0 bases for V and 0 bases for J; bases not matched to a gene: 10. This CDR3 spans 19 amino acids. Germline lookup yields CDR1 MGHRA and CDR2 YSYEKL. Here the CDR3 reads CASSQDGGGLAGSYNEQFF. In nucleotides, the CDR3 is TGCGCCAGCAGCCAAGACGGGGGAGGGCTAGCGGGCTCCTACAATGAGCAGTTCTTC.

This clone has just a few counts. The chain joins TRBV30 to TRBJ2-3; 8 bases are a match to TRBD2. Per germline, CDR1 GTSNPN and CDR2 SVGIG (reference sequence). The trim removed 3 bases at V and 3 bases at J, leaving 5 bases unmatched. The CDR3 is 14 amino acids. The CDR3 coding sequence is TGTGCCTGGAGGGGACTAGGAGCTACAGATACGCAGTATTTT. Its translation: CAWRGLGATDTQYF. Looking up the rest from reference TRBV30 and TRBJ2-3 gives the full variable domain: SQTIHQWPATLVQPVGSPLSLECTVEGTSNPNLYWYRQAAGRGLQLLFYSVGIGQISSEVPQNLSASRPQDRQFILSSKKLLLSDSGFYLCAWRGLGATDTQYFGPGTRLTVL.

This rearrangement joins TRBV2 to TRBJ2-3, with TRBD2 identical over 10 bases. V shed 6 bases, J shed 3 bases, and the junction held 6 bases outside the gene matches. Germline assignment: CDR1 SNHLY and CDR2 FYNNEI. The CDR3 has 15 amino acids. The CDR3 DNA sequence: TGTGCCAGCAGGATAGCGGGAGGTCGGACAGATACGCAGTATTTT. Amino acids: CASRIAGGRTDTQYF.

The genes are TRBV4-3 and TRBJ2-5; D is uncertain. The CDR3 length is 14 residues. CDR1 is LGHNA and CDR2 is YSLEER in the germline V gene. V was pared by 2 bases and J by 4 bases, with 11 bases between. CDR3 sequence (DNA): TGCGCCAGCAGCCAACAGCTTTCACTAGAGACCCAGTACTTC. Its translation is CASSQQLSLETQYF.

The rearrangement links TRBV19 to TRBJ1-1; 10 bases line up with TRBD1. The CDR3 is 14 amino acids. Germline trimming cut 5 bases from V and 4 bases from J; bases unmatched to any gene: 4. Per germline, CDR1 LNHDA and CDR2 SQIVND (reference sequence). CDR3 amino acids: CASSLRTGGTEAFF. The CDR3 bases are TGTGCCAGTAGTCTCCGGACAGGGGGCACTGAAGCTTTCTTT.

The chain links TRBV10-2 to TRBJ1-1, with D possibly being TRBD1 (6 bases). V was clipped by 4 bases and J by 1 base, with 13 bases between them. Germline CDR1 WSHSY, CDR2 SAAADI. The CDR3 consists of 15 residues. CDR3 DNA: TGCGCCAGCAGTGCAGCTAGACAGGCGAACACTGAAGCTTTCTTT. Translating gives CASSAARQANTEAFF.

The chain uses TRBV4-1 and TRBJ2-2, with unresolved D. Germline V lookup: CDR1 MGHRA, CDR2 YSYEKL. The CDR3 runs 12 residues. V dropped 0 bases and J dropped 7 bases, with 3 bases sitting between them. CDR3: CASSQDHGELFF. The CDR3 DNA reads as TGCGCCAGCAGCCAAGATCACGGGGAGCTGTTTTTT.

The V gene is TRBV7-9, the J gene TRBJ2-5; the D call may be TRBD1 or TRBD2 (6 bases each). Germline CDR1 and CDR2: SEHNR and FQNEAQ (reference sequence). The CDR3 is 14 residues long. V gave up 1 base and J gave up 2 bases, with 8 bases separating them. The CDR3 loop is CASSLGRGQETQYF. The CDR3 DNA follows: TGTGCCAGCAGCTTAGGGAGGGGGCAAGAGACCCAGTACTTC. Looking up the rest from reference TRBV7-9 and TRBJ2-5 gives the full variable domain: DTGVSQNPRHKITKRGQNVTFRCDPISEHNRLYWYRQTLGQGPEFLTYFQNEAQLEKSRLLSDRFSAERPKGSFSTLEIQRTEQGDSAMYLCASSLGRGQETQYFGPGTRLLVL.

This clone has more than one count but fewer than ten. The V and J genes are TRBV29-1 and TRBJ1-2; 11 bases fit TRBD1. The CDR3 contains 16 residues. V lost 6 bases, J lost 0 bases, and 9 bases stayed unmatched. Germline V gene sequence: CDR1 SQVTM, CDR2 ANQGSEA. The CDR3: CSVFPDRGPSNYGYTF. The CDR3 coding sequence is TGCAGCGTGTTTCCGGACAGGGGGCCCTCTAACTATGGCTACACCTTC.

This chain joins TRBV5-1 and TRBJ2-3; 10 bases line up with TRBD1. The V gene's germline CDR1 is SGHRS and CDR2 YFSETQ. CDR3 size: 14 residues. Germline trimming cut 4 bases from V and 6 bases from J; bases unmatched to any gene: 5. The CDR3 DNA reads as TGCGCCAGCAGCCTGGGACAGGGGAGGGATACGCAGTATTTT. This encodes CASSLGQGRDTQYF.

J is TRBJ1-1 and V is TRBV11-2; 11 bases fit TRBD1. Germline CDR1 and CDR2: SGHAT and FQNNGV. This CDR3 has 15 amino acids. The V segment lost 4 bases and the J segment 5 bases; nucleotides outside the gene matches: 6. CDR3 nucleotides: TGTGCCAGCAGCTCCCGGGACAGGGGGAATACTGAAGCTTTCTTT. It encodes CASSSRDRGNTEAFF.

The V gene is TRBV27, the J gene TRBJ2-1; perhaps D is TRBD1 or TRBD2 (5 bases each). CDR3 size: 14 residues. From germline, CDR1 is MNHEY and CDR2 SMNVEV (reference sequence). Trimming took off 3 bases at V and 9 bases at J, with 15 bases between the two ends. CDR3 bases: TGTGCCAGCAGTTTCGGTGGGGCGCGGGCTGAGCAGTTCTTC. It specifies CASSFGGARAEQFF.

The J gene is TRBJ2-1, the V gene TRBV11-2; TRBD2 matches 10 bases. The CDR3 runs to 15 residues. Per the germline V gene, CDR1 is SGHAT and CDR2 is FQNNGV. V was pared by 4 bases and J by 3 bases, with 3 bases of the junction left unmatched. DNA of the CDR3: TGTGCCAGCAGCTACCTAGCGGGAGACTACAATGAGCAGTTCTTC. Its protein product is CASSYLAGDYNEQFF.